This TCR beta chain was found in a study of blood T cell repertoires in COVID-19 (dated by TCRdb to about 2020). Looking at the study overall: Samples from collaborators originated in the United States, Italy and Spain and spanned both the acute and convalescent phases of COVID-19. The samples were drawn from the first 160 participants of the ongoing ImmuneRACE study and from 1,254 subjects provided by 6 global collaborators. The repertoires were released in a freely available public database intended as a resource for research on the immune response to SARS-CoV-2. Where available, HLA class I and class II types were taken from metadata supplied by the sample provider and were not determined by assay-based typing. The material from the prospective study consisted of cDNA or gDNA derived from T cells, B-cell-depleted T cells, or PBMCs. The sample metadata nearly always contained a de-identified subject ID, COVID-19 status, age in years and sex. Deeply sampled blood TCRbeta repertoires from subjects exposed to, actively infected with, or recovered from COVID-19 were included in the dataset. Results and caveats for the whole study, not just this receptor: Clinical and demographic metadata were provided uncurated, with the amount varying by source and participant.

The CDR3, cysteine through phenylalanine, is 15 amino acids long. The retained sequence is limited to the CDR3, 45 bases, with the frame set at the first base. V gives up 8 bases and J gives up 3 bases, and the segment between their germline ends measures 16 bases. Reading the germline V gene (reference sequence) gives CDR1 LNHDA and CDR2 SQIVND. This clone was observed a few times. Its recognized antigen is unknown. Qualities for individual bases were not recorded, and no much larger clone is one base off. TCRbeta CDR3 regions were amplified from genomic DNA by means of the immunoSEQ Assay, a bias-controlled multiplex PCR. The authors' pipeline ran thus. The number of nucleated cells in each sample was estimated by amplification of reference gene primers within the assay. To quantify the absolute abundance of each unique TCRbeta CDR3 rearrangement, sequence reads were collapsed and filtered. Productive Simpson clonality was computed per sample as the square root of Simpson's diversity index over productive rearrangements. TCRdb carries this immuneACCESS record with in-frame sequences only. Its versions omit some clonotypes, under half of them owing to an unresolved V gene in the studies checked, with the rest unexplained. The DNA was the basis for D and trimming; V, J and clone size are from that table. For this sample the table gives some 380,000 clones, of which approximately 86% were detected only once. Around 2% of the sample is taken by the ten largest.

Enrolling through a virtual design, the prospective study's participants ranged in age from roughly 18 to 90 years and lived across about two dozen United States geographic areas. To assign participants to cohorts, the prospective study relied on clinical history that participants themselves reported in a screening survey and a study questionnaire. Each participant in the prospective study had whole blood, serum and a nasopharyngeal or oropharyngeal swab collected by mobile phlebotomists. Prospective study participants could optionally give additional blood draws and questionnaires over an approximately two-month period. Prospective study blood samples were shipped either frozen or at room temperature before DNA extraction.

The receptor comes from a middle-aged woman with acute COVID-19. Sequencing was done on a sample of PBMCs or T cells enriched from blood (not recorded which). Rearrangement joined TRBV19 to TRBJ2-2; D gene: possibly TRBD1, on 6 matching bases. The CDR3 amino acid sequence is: CASRPRGLDTGELFF. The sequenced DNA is TGTGCCAGTCGTCCCAGGGGTTTGGACACCGGGGAGCTGTTTTTT. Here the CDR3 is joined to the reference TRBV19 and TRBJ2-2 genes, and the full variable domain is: DGGITQSPKYLFRKEGQNVTLSCEQNLNHDAMYWYRQDPGQGLRLIYYSQIVNDFQKGDIAEGYSVSREKKESFPLTVTSAQKNPTAFYLCASRPRGLDTGELFFGEGSRLTVL.